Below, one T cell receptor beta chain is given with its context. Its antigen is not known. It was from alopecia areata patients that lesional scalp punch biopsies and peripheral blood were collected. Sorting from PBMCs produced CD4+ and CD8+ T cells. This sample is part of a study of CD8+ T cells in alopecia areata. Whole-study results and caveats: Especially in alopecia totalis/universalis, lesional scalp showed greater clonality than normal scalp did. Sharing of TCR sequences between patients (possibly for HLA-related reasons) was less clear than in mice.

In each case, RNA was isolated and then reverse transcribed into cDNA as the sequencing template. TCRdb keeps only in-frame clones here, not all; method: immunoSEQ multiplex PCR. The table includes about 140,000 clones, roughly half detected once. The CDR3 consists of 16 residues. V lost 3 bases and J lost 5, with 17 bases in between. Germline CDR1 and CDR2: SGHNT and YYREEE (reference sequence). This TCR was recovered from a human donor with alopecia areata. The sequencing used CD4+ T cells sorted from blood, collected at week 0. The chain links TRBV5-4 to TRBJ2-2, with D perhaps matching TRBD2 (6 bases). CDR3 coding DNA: TGTGCCAGCAGCTCAACCCTAGCGCCCGGGACCGGGGAGCTGTTTTTT. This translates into CASSSTLAPGTGELFF.